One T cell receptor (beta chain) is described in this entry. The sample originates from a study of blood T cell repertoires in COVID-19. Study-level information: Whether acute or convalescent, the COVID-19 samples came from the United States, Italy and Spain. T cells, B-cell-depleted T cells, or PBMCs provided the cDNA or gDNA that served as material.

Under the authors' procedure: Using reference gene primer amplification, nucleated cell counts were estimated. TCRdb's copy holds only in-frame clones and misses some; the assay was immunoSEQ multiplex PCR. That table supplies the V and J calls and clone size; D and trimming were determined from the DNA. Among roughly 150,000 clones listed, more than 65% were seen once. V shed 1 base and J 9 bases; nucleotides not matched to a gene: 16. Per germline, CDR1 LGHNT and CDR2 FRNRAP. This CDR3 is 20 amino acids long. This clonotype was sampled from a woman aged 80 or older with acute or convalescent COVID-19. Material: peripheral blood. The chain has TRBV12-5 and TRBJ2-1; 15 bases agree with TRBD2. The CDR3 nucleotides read TGTGCTAGTGGTTTGGGCCGGAATCTACGGGGACTAGCGGGGGGTAGTGAGCAGTTCTTC. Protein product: CASGLGRNLRGLAGGSEQFF.